The rows below give T cell receptor beta chains drawn from one sample of a study of response to subunit inactivated influenza vaccine. TCRdb processed the RT-PCR reads anew with MiXCR; each CDR3 protein has one entry. Counted here are under 200,000 distinct CDR3 sequences, roughly 12% occurring once; the ten biggest clones make up around 28%. The same sample was also studied in work on T cells expressing NK-cell markers.

Sequences were derived from CD8+ T cells sorted from PBMCs, sampled roughly 13 days after vaccination. All receptors derive from a man aged 45 to 65 who received an inactivated influenza vaccine. Both conserved end residues are part of each CDR3. D genes are given only for firm matches. Clone size is shown for a subset of rows, as once, few, many or a class of expanded clone.

TRBJ2-1 TRBV7-9 few - 12 CASSLALTEQFF TGTGCCAGCAGCTTAGCTTTAACGGAGCAGTTCTTC
TRBJ1-1 TRBV7-2 - - 14 CASSFITDRTEAFF TGTGCCAGCAGCTTTATTACGGATCGCACTGAAGCTTTCTTT
TRBJ2-1 TRBV6-2/TRBV6-3 - - 14 CASGGSSAYNEQFF TGTGCCAGTGGGGGCAGCTCTGCCTACAATGAGCAGTTCTTC
TRBJ2-7 TRBV6-5 - TRBD1 16 CASSYSTITGAYEQYF TGTGCCAGCAGTTACTCGACCATTACAGGGGCCTACGAGCAGTACTTC
TRBJ2-1 TRBV11-3 - - 13 CASSLNRGDEQFF TGTGCCAGCAGCTTGAACCGGGGCGATGAGCAGTTCTTC
TRBJ2-7 TRBV15 - - 14 CATRRTGYPYEQYF TGTGCCACCCGTAGAACAGGGTACCCCTACGAGCAGTACTTC
TRBJ2-4 TRBV20-1 few - 18 CSARTPGDRFVAKNIQYF TGCAGTGCTAGAACCCCCGGGGATAGGTTCGTAGCCAAAAACATTCAGTACTTC
TRBJ2-1 TRBV11-2 few TRBD1 15 CASSTPGQGVYEQFF TGTGCCAGCAGCACACCGGGACAGGGAGTTTATGAGCAGTTCTTC
TRBJ2-5 TRBV28 few - 14 CASSPSLGARTQYF TGTGCCAGCAGTCCTAGCCTGGGGGCGCGGACCCAGTACTTC
TRBJ2-7 TRBV11-2 many TRBD1 14 CASSFGTGGFEQYF TGTGCCAGCAGCTTCGGGACAGGGGGTTTCGAGCAGTACTTC
TRBJ2-3 TRBV27 - - 16 CASSSSDRIDQDTQYF TGTGCCAGCAGTTCCTCAGACAGAATAGATCAAGATACGCAGTATTTT
TRBJ2-5 TRBV6-5 - TRBD2 15 CASSYWGGVQETQYF TGTGCCAGCAGTTACTGGGGAGGGGTACAAGAGACCCAGTACTTC
TRBJ2-1 TRBV20-1 - TRBD2 14 CSVSTSGPVNEQFF TGCAGTGTTTCAACTAGCGGGCCAGTCAATGAGCAGTTCTTC
TRBJ2-1 TRBV6-2/TRBV6-3 few TRBD2 15 CASSGTSGGAWEQFF TGTGCCAGCAGTGGGACTAGCGGGGGGGCATGGGAGCAGTTCTTC
TRBJ2-3 TRBV12-3/TRBV12-4 - - 15 CASSPGGHLTDTQYF TGTGCCAGCAGTCCCGGGGGCCACCTTACAGATACGCAGTATTTT
TRBJ1-5 TRBV4-1 few - 15 CASSQEGYSNQPQHF TGCGCCAGCAGCCAGGAGGGGTATAGCAATCAGCCCCAGCATTTT
TRBJ2-1 TRBV4-3 few TRBD1 16 CASSQDVRTGWNEQFF TGCGCCAGCAGCCAAGATGTCCGGACAGGGTGGAATGAGCAGTTCTTC
TRBJ2-7 TRBV4-2 - - 16 CASSQELGVISYEQYF TGTGCCAGCAGCCAAGAATTGGGGGTGATCTCCTACGAGCAGTACTTC
TRBJ2-1 TRBV15 - TRBD2 15 CATSREAGGRQEQFF TGTGCCACCAGCAGAGAAGCGGGGGGGCGTCAGGAGCAGTTCTTC
TRBJ2-1 TRBV12-3/TRBV12-4 - - 15 CASNEDGPLYNEQFF TGTGCCAGCAACGAGGACGGTCCCCTTTACAATGAGCAGTTCTTC
TRBJ1-1 TRBV2 - - 12 CASTWTNTEAFF TGTGCCAGCACCTGGACGAACACTGAAGCTTTCTTT
TRBJ1-5 TRBV24-1 few - 14 CATSAAYSNQPQHF TGTGCCACCAGCGCGGCTTATAGCAATCAGCCCCAGCATTTT
TRBJ2-7 TRBV5-6 many - 14 CASSLADLGYEQYF TGTGCCAGCAGCTTGGCCGATCTGGGATACGAGCAGTACTTC
TRBJ2-3 TRBV20-1 few - 14 CSARDGRATDTQYF TGCAGTGCTAGAGATGGTAGGGCCACAGATACGCAGTATTTT
TRBJ2-1 TRBV11-2 - - 15 CASSFGIGGIDEQFF TGTGCCAGCAGCTTCGGGATTGGGGGGATCGATGAGCAGTTCTTC
TRBJ2-7 TRBV5-1 many - 12 CASSLVGDEQYF TGCGCCAGCAGCTTGGTAGGGGACGAGCAGTACTTC
TRBJ1-4 TRBV18 - TRBD1 17 CASSRGQGGVGNEKLFF TGTGCCAGCTCCCGTGGACAGGGCGGGGTTGGTAATGAAAAACTGTTTTTT
TRBJ2-5 TRBV6-5 - - 13 CASSYSEGETQYF TGTGCCAGCAGTTACTCGGAGGGAGAGACCCAGTACTTC
TRBJ2-1 TRBV29-1 many - 15 CSVEGGLLDYNEQFF TGCAGCGTTGAGGGTGGACTTCTGGACTACAATGAGCAGTTCTTC
TRBJ2-1 TRBV7-9 few TRBD2 14 CASSNLAGGGEQFF TGTGCCAGCAGCAACCTAGCGGGAGGGGGAGAGCAGTTCTTC
TRBJ1-1 TRBV7-9 few - 15 CASSLRGRTNTEAFF TGTGCCAGCAGCTTAAGGGGTAGGACGAACACTGAAGCTTTCTTT